What follows are 26 T cell receptor beta chains derived from one specimen sequenced in a study of shared clonotypes between healthy human individuals. Assay used: immunoSEQ multiplex PCR; TCRdb lists only in-frame clones, some missing. The sample lists under 2.5 million clones; about 90% were seen once. Source material: naive CD4+ T cells from PBMCs. Subset of the sample: CD45RA+ positively selected. All receptors come from a man between 18 and 35 years old in good health. Some clones in this sample may be carry-over from other donors' samples.

The chain recombines TRBV4-1 with TRBJ2-1; D not certain. With 2 bases removed from V and 7 bases from J, the gap between germline ends came to 6 bases. The CDR3 is made up of 12 amino acids. The germline CDR1 and CDR2 sequences are MGHRA and YSYEKL. The CDR3 coding sequence is TGCGCCAGCAGCCAACCTTTGAATGAGCAGTTCTTC. This translates into CASSQPLNEQFF.

CDR3 coding DNA: TGTGCCAGCAGCTTCCAGGGGGCGATCTACGAGCAGTACTTC. Protein: CASSFQGAIYEQYF. The chain couples TRBV5-8 to TRBJ2-7, with 8 bases fitting TRBD1. CDR1 is SGHTS, CDR2 YDEGEE, per germline. This CDR3 region has 14 residues. Losses at the gene ends were 2 bases for V and 3 bases for J; bases not matched to a gene: 4. Drawing the rest from reference TRBV5-8 and TRBJ2-7, the complete variable domain is EAGVTQSPTHLIKTRGQQATLRCSPISGHTSVYWYQQALGLGLQFLLWYDEGEERNRGNFPPRFSGRQFPNYSSELNVNALELEDSALYLCASSFQGAIYEQYFGPGTRLTVT.

This clone appeared a single time. The same CDR3 arises from other DNA sequences in this sample as well. The chain recombines TRBV19 with TRBJ2-1, with D possibly TRBD2 on 5 matching bases. The germline CDR1 and CDR2 sequences are LNHDA and SQIVND (reference sequence). This CDR3 is 12 amino acids long. Trimming pared 3 bases from V and 10 bases from J, leaving 10 bases between. CDR3 residues: CASSILAGEQFF. The CDR3 bases are TGTGCCAGTAGTATCCTAGCTGGGGAGCAGTTCTTC.

The chain recombines TRBV28 with TRBJ2-1; 8 bases line up with TRBD1. The CDR3 totals 16 residues. V lost 5 bases to trimming and J lost 7 bases; unmatched junction nucleotides: 13. CDR1 and CDR2 (germline): MDHEN, SYDVKM. Here the CDR3 reads CASSLPGDRTSNEQFF. DNA for the CDR3: TGTGCCAGCAGTCTACCGGGGGACAGGACCTCTAATGAGCAGTTCTTC.

J is TRBJ1-5 and V is TRBV4-3; D remains unclear. CDR3 size: 12 residues. The germline V gene encodes CDR1 LGHNA and CDR2 YSLEER. The germline V and J ends were trimmed by 4 bases and 9 bases, with 10 bases remaining between them. The CDR3 region is CASSPVGGPQHF. As DNA, the CDR3 is TGCGCCAGCAGCCCTGTCGGTGGGCCCCAGCATTTT.

V usage is TRBV9 and J usage is TRBJ2-1; tentatively, D is TRBD1 or TRBD2 (5 bases each). Trimming cost V 0 bases and J 6 bases, with 25 bases left between them. In germline, CDR1 is SGDLS, CDR2 YYNGEE. The CDR3 is 19 amino acids. For the CDR3, the DNA is TGTGCCAGCAGCGTAGCCGGTACGTTGGTGGCTAGCAGGGCCAATGAGCAGTTCTTC. This translates into CASSVAGTLVASRANEQFF.

The V and J genes are TRBV18 and TRBJ1-4; D is possibly TRBD1 (5 bases). The germline gives CDR1 KGHSH, CDR2 LQKENI. V was shortened by 4 bases and J by 8 bases, with 11 bases between the two germline ends. The CDR3 runs 13 residues. CDR3 sequence: CASSQGLGEKLFF. Here the CDR3 DNA reads TGTGCCAGCTCACAGGGGCTGGGAGAAAAACTGTTTTTT.

This chain connects TRBV30 to TRBJ2-1, with 12 bases aligning to TRBD2. The CDR3 is made up of 14 amino acids. J was trimmed by 9 bases and V by 4 bases; bases with no gene match: 7. CDR1 is GTSNPN and CDR2 is SVGIG in the germline V gene (reference sequence). The CDR3 DNA sequence: TGTGCCTGGAATTTTTTACTAGCGGGAGGTGAGCAGTTCTTC. Its translation is CAWNFLLAGGEQFF.

The chain has TRBV10-3 and TRBJ1-1; 12 bases are shared with TRBD1. CDR1 is ENHRY and CDR2 is SYGVKD in the germline V gene. The CDR3 covers 17 residues. The trim removed 2 bases at V and 3 bases at J, leaving 7 bases unmatched. CDR3: CAISEGTGGVHDTEAFF. CDR3 nucleotides: TGTGCCATCAGTGAGGGGACAGGGGGCGTACATGACACTGAAGCTTTCTTT.

This rearrangement joins TRBV5-1 to TRBJ2-7, with 9 bases matching TRBD2. Germline lookup yields CDR1 SGHRS and CDR2 YFSETQ. V lost 4 bases to trimming and J lost 0 bases; unmatched junction nucleotides: 5. The CDR3 runs to 15 residues. For the CDR3, the DNA is TGCGCCAGCAGCCCTCTTAGCGGGGGCTCCTACGAGCAGTACTTC. As protein: CASSPLSGGSYEQYF.

The chain has TRBV10-3 and TRBJ2-5; 9 bases align to TRBD1. This CDR3 region has 14 residues. Germline V gene data show CDR1 as ENHRY and CDR2 as SYGVKD. With V trimmed by 7 bases and J by 3 bases, 6 bases remained unmatched. CDR3 amino acids: CAITPGQGKETQYF. CDR3 DNA sequence: TGTGCCATCACCCCGGGACAGGGTAAAGAGACCCAGTACTTC.

The chain links TRBV19 to TRBJ2-2; D is unresolved. Trimming took off 2 bases at V and 1 base at J, with 5 bases between the two ends. The CDR3 totals 14 residues. Germline V gene lookup returns CDR1 LNHDA and CDR2 SQIVND (reference sequence). CDR3 sequence: CASSIRRNTGELFF. CDR3 DNA: TGTGCCAGTAGTATAAGGAGGAACACCGGGGAGCTGTTTTTT. The full variable domain, completed using reference TRBV19 and TRBJ2-2, is DGGITQSPKYLFRKEGQNVTLSCEQNLNHDAMYWYRQDPGQGLRLIYYSQIVNDFQKGDIAEGYSVSREKKESFPLTVTSAQKNPTAFYLCASSIRRNTGELFFGEGSRLTVL.

The genes are TRBV28 and TRBJ2-3; 7 bases are a match to TRBD1. CDR3 length equals 16 residues. Germline CDR1 reads MDHEN; CDR2 reads SYDVKM. After removal of 5 bases from V and 1 base from J, the junction contained 9 bases not matched to a gene. CDR3 DNA: TGTGCCAGCAGTCCCGAGAGGGGGCTAGGCACAGATACGCAGTATTTT. It yields the protein CASSPERGLGTDTQYF.

This clone has only one observation. The rearrangement joins TRBV7-2 to TRBJ1-1; no reliable D call. The CDR3 loop spans 17 amino acids. Germline V lookup: CDR1 SGHTA, CDR2 FQGNSA. The V and J ends lost 5 bases and 0 bases respectively, with 19 bases between them. The CDR3 DNA is TGTGCCAGCAGCCCCCTTGGCGGAGCAGACATGAACACTGAAGCTTTCTTT. Its protein product is CASSPLGGADMNTEAFF. Variable domain in full (rest from reference TRBV7-2 and TRBJ1-1): GAGVSQSPSNKVTEKGKDVELRCDPISGHTALYWYRQSLGQGLEFLIYFQGNSAPDKSGLPSDRFSAERTGGSVSTLTIQRTQQEDSAVYLCASSPLGGADMNTEAFFGQGTRLTVV.

V usage is TRBV25-1 and J usage is TRBJ2-3; D ambiguous. With 5 bases removed from V and 5 bases from J, the gap between germline ends came to 11 bases. This CDR3 has 13 residues. Germline V gene lookup returns CDR1 MGHDK and CDR2 SYGVNS. CDR3: CASSLGRKDTQYF. CDR3 coding DNA: TGTGCCAGCAGTCTTGGCCGGAAAGATACGCAGTATTTT.

The chain uses TRBV11-2 and TRBJ2-7; possible D gene TRBD1, 6 bases. CDR3 length: 16 residues. In germline, CDR1 is SGHAT, CDR2 FQNNGV. Trimming cost V 5 bases and J 6 bases, with 23 bases left between them. In nucleotides, the CDR3 is TGTGCCAGCAGCCCCCGCCCGACAGGACTGAGTGGCGAGCAGTACTTC. This codes for CASSPRPTGLSGEQYF. Full variable domain (remainder filled in from reference TRBV11-2 and TRBJ2-7): EAGVAQSPRYKIIEKRQSVAFWCNPISGHATLYWYQQILGQGPKLLIQFQNNGVVDDSQLPKDRFSAERLKGVDSTLKIQPAKLEDSAVYLCASSPRPTGLSGEQYFGPGTRLTVT.

The genes are TRBV4-2 and TRBJ1-6; D is possibly TRBD1 (5 bases). The CDR3 covers 13 residues. Trimming took 2 bases from V and 17 from J, leaving 16 bases between them. CDR1 is LGHNA and CDR2 is YNFKEQ in the germline V gene. The CDR3 bases are TGTGCCAGCAGCCAACGATTGCAGGGAAATTTCCACTTT. Encoded protein: CASSQRLQGNFHF.

The V call is TRBV4-1, the J call TRBJ2-2, with 7 bases matching TRBD1. The CDR3 consists of 21 residues. Germline CDR1 MGHRA, CDR2 YSYEKL. J lost 2 bases, V lost 0 bases, and 18 bases had no gene match. CDR3 protein: CASSQEKDLRWTGSNTGELFF. CDR3 DNA: TGCGCCAGCAGCCAAGAAAAGGACTTACGATGGACAGGCTCCAACACCGGGGAGCTGTTTTTT.

Remarks on this clone: Other nucleotide sequences from this sample produce the same CDR3. The chain uses TRBV5-1 and TRBJ1-1; 10 bases agree with TRBD1. The CDR3 consists of 16 residues. Germline V CDR1 and CDR2: SGHRS, YFSETQ. J lost 0 bases, V lost 3 bases, and 5 bases had no gene match. The CDR3 sequence is CASSSGQGLMNTEAFF. CDR3 coding DNA: TGCGCCAGCAGCTCGGGACAGGGGCTAATGAACACTGAAGCTTTCTTT. The whole variable domain, remainder taken from reference TRBV5-1 and TRBJ1-1, is KAGVTQTPRYLIKTRGQQVTLSCSPISGHRSVSWYQQTPGQGLQFLFEYFSETQRNKGNFPGRFSGRQFSNSRSEMNVSTLELGDSALYLCASSSGQGLMNTEAFFGQGTRLTVV.

The chain has TRBV5-1 and TRBJ1-5; D might be TRBD1 (5 bases). Trimming pared 0 bases from V and 6 bases from J, leaving 13 bases between. CDR3 size: 15 residues. Germline V gene data show CDR1 as SGHRS and CDR2 as YFSETQ. The CDR3 region is CASSLEGVEGQPQHF. Here the CDR3 DNA reads TGCGCCAGCAGCTTGGAAGGGGTCGAGGGTCAGCCCCAGCATTTT.

This rearrangement joins TRBV11-2 to TRBJ2-7, with 10 bases identical to TRBD2. The V gene end was trimmed by 6 bases and the J gene end by 7 bases; junction bases not matched to a gene: 12. CDR1 SGHAT and CDR2 FQNNGV come from the germline V gene. This CDR3 is 15 amino acids long. The CDR3 DNA sequence: TGTGCCAGCAGTTTTCTAGCGGGAGTTCGAGGAGAGCAGTACTTC. Protein: CASSFLAGVRGEQYF. Complete variable domain (other parts from reference TRBV11-2 and TRBJ2-7): EAGVAQSPRYKIIEKRQSVAFWCNPISGHATLYWYQQILGQGPKLLIQFQNNGVVDDSQLPKDRFSAERLKGVDSTLKIQPAKLEDSAVYLCASSFLAGVRGEQYFGPGTRLTVT.

The chain joins TRBV9 to TRBJ2-1; D gene ambiguous. There are 13 residues in the CDR3. The V end was cut by 0 bases, the J end by 8 bases, with 9 bases between. Germline V gives CDR1 SGDLS, CDR2 YYNGEE. The CDR3: CASSVVAWDEQFF. As DNA, the CDR3 is TGTGCCAGCAGCGTAGTGGCGTGGGATGAGCAGTTCTTC.

This rearrangement joins TRBV7-2 to TRBJ1-3, with a weak D call TRBD1 (6 bases). The germline V and J ends were trimmed by 1 base and 2 bases, with 18 bases remaining between them. Germline loops: CDR1 SGHTA, CDR2 FQGNSA. The CDR3 runs 18 residues. The CDR3 loop reads CASSLVGTLLRPGNTIYF. The CDR3 bases are TGTGCCAGCAGCTTAGTGGGGACACTCCTCCGCCCTGGAAACACCATATATTTT.

The genes are TRBV21-1 and TRBJ2-7. TRBV21-1 is assigned pseudogene status. CDR3 length: 11 residues. The chain's CDR3 is CARTWFYEQYF. The DNA for the CDR3 is TGTGCCAGGACGTGGTTCTACGAGCAGTACTTC.

The chain recombines TRBV6-1 with TRBJ1-5, with D uncertain. This CDR3 has 11 residues. Germline CDR1 MNHNS, CDR2 SASEGT. V was shortened by 2 bases and J by 6 bases, with 2 bases between the two germline ends. CDR3 DNA sequence: TGTGCCAGCAGTGAATTTCAGCCCCAGCATTTT. Its translation is CASSEFQPQHF.

V and J are TRBV19 and TRBJ1-5; D gene uncertain. V lost 6 bases and J lost 4, with 10 bases in between. This CDR3 is built from 13 residues. In germline, CDR1 is LNHDA, CDR2 SQIVND (reference sequence). DNA of the CDR3: TGTGCCAGTAGAAGCAATATAAATCAGCCCCAGCATTTT. The encoded protein is CASRSNINQPQHF.